This passage covers 29 T cell receptor beta chains from one sample sequenced in a study of Ad26.COV2.S vaccination and SARS-CoV-2 variants. Specified treatment: about 20 received Ad26.COV2.S at low or high dose, single or two shots; about five received placebo; per-sample allocation not given. Samples were taken on day 63 after the first vaccine or placebo injection. This table comes from immunoSEQ multiplex PCR, and its TCRdb copy is limited to in-frame clones, with some not included. In the table there are about 400,000 clones, 88% of which are singletons. Sequenced here: peripheral blood, sampled in a trial of Ad26.COV2.S vaccine versus placebo. Receptors originate from a person between 18 and 65 years old who received the Ad26.COV2.S COVID-19 vaccine or a placebo.

This chain uses TRBV19 with TRBJ1-5; the D gene is possibly TRBD1 (5 bases). Deletions cut 4 bases from V and 3 bases from J, with 16 bases between. The germline CDR1 and CDR2 sequences are LNHDA and SQIVND (reference sequence). The CDR3 is made up of 16 amino acids. The CDR3 here is CASSRDGAGFNQPQHF. The CDR3 coding sequence is TGTGCCAGTAGTAGGGACGGGGCAGGGTTCAATCAGCCCCAGCATTTT. The variable domain in full, completed from reference TRBV19 and TRBJ1-5, reads DGGITQSPKYLFRKEGQNVTLSCEQNLNHDAMYWYRQDPGQGLRLIYYSQIVNDFQKGDIAEGYSVSREKKESFPLTVTSAQKNPTAFYLCASSRDGAGFNQPQHFGDGTRLSIL.

The V call is TRBV6-5, the J call TRBJ2-1; D is perhaps TRBD1 (8 bases). From germline, CDR1 is MNHEY and CDR2 SVGAGI. Trimming removed 5 bases from V and 7 bases from J, with 15 bases in between. The CDR3 runs 14 residues. The CDR3 coding sequence is TGTGCCAGCAGTCAAAAACAGGGGGGGAATGAGCAGTTCTTC. Its protein is CASSQKQGGNEQFF.

This chain joins TRBV7-9 and TRBJ2-4, with D unresolved. V lost 3 bases to trimming and J lost 3 bases, with 9 bases between them. The CDR3 spans 14 residues. Per the germline V gene, CDR1 is SEHNR and CDR2 is FQNEAQ (reference sequence). CDR3 nucleotide sequence: TGTGCCAGCAGCTTCTCTCTTGACAAAAACATTCAGTACTTC. It yields the protein CASSFSLDKNIQYF.

The chain is built from TRBV7-2 and TRBJ1-6; D is ambiguous. The germline V gene encodes CDR1 SGHTA and CDR2 FQGNSA. This CDR3 contains 16 residues. V was pared by 1 base and J by 1 base, with 8 bases between. Written as DNA, the CDR3 is TGTGCCAGCAGCTTAGAGGGTAGGTCCTATAATTCACCCCTCCACTTT. Its translation: CASSLEGRSYNSPLHF.

This clone was observed a handful of times. V gene TRBV3-1 (or the pseudogene TRBV3-2) combines with J gene TRBJ1-4; maybe TRBD1 (5 bases). The CDR3 extends over 14 amino acids. Trimming cost V 4 bases and J 3 bases, with 9 bases left between them. CDR1 is LGHDT, CDR2 YNNKEL, per germline (reference sequence). The CDR3 loop reads CASSLRGANEKLFF. The CDR3 nucleotides read TGTGCCAGCAGCCTAAGAGGGGCTAATGAAAAACTGTTTTTT.

This sequence joins TRBV24-1 and TRBJ2-1; TRBD1 aligns across 9 bases. The CDR3 runs to 13 residues. Germline V gene lookup returns CDR1 KGHDR and CDR2 SFDVKD. V trimming: 10 bases; J trimming: 8 bases; junction bases outside the gene matches: 8. CDR3 DNA sequence: TGTGCCACTGGGACAGGGACATGGGATGAGCAGTTCTTC. It translates to CATGTGTWDEQFF.

The genes are TRBV7-8 and TRBJ2-3, with D maybe TRBD2 (5 bases). The ends were cut back, 1 base at V and 0 bases at J, with 14 bases in the middle. From germline, CDR1 is SGHVS and CDR2 FQNEAQ. This CDR3 spans 17 amino acids. The CDR3 nucleotides read TGTGCCAGCAGCTTAGGTTTGGAGGCGCTGAGCACAGATACGCAGTATTTT. This sequence encodes CASSLGLEALSTDTQYF.

The chain uses TRBV28 and TRBJ1-2; possibly TRBD1 for D (6 bases). Trimming took off 5 bases at V and 0 bases at J, with 13 bases between the two ends. CDR1 and CDR2 (germline): MDHEN, SYDVKM. This CDR3 is built from 15 residues. For the CDR3, the DNA is TGTGCCAGCAGTCCCATAGACAGGCCTAACTATGGCTACACCTTC. This sequence encodes CASSPIDRPNYGYTF.

The genes are TRBV28 and TRBJ2-1, with TRBD2 identical over 11 bases. The ends lost 3 bases at V and 9 bases at J; junction bases unmatched: 4. This CDR3 spans 14 amino acids. Germline V gene lookup returns CDR1 MDHEN and CDR2 SYDVKM. CDR3 loop: CASSFLAGGSEQFF. The CDR3 nucleotides read TGTGCCAGCAGTTTCCTAGCGGGGGGATCTGAGCAGTTCTTC.

In this sample, this clone turned up a few times. The chain joins TRBV4-1 to TRBJ1-5; TRBD1 might be the D (5 bases). Trimming cost V 5 bases and J 6 bases, with 11 bases left between them. This CDR3 region has 13 residues. Germline CDR1 and CDR2: MGHRA and YSYEKL. The CDR3 region has the DNA TGCGCCAGCAGCACCGGGACGACTCAGCCCCAGCATTTT. Translated: CASSTGTTQPQHF.

This clone has just one count. J is TRBJ1-6 and V is TRBV3-1 (or the pseudogene TRBV3-2); 10 bases line up with TRBD1. There are 17 residues in the CDR3. Germline assignment: CDR1 LGHDT and CDR2 YNNKEL (reference sequence). V lost 4 bases and J lost 0; bases outside the gene matches: 3. CDR3 nucleotides: TGTGCCAGCAGCCCCGGGACAGGGGCCTCCTATAATTCACCCCTCCACTTT. It codes for CASSPGTGASYNSPLHF.

The chain joins TRBV5-6 to TRBJ2-7, with D hard to call. Germline V gene sequence: CDR1 SGHDT, CDR2 YYEEEE. V shed 0 bases and J shed 7 bases, with 14 bases lying between them. The CDR3 has 14 residues. The CDR3 region has the DNA TGTGCCAGCAGCTTGGTCGGCCAGGCGAGAGAGCAGTACTTC. Amino acid sequence: CASSLVGQAREQYF.

This chain joins TRBV6-5 and TRBJ2-3; 8 bases fit TRBD1. The V gene end was trimmed by 10 bases and the J gene end by 2 bases; junction bases not matched to a gene: 5. The CDR3 runs 13 residues. CDR1 is MNHEY, CDR2 SVGAGI, per germline. DNA of the CDR3: TGTGCCACCCGACAGGGGACCACAGATACGCAGTATTTT. Encoded protein: CATRQGTTDTQYF.

The chain combines TRBV19 with TRBJ1-2, with D perhaps TRBD1 (6 bases). The CDR3 runs to 14 residues. Germline CDR1 is LNHDA and CDR2 is SQIVND (reference sequence). V was shortened by 6 bases and J by 4 bases, with 15 bases between the two germline ends. CDR3 residues: CASSQGAGAYGYTF. CDR3 DNA: TGTGCCAGTAGCCAAGGGGCAGGGGCCTATGGCTACACCTTC.

Comments on this clone: At one end the junction does not follow the germline gene, possibly because of a read error. The V and J genes are TRBV27 and TRBJ1-1; tentative D call: TRBD1 (5 bases). CDR3 length: 13 amino acids. Germline loops: CDR1 MNHEY, CDR2 SMNVEV (reference sequence). The chain's CDR3 is CASSHRQYDSRYF. The CDR3 bases are TGTGCCAGCAGTCACCGACAATACGACAGTCGCTATTTT.

The rearrangement joins TRBV6-1 to TRBJ2-1; 8 nucleotides match TRBD2. Germline V gene sequence: CDR1 MNHNS, CDR2 SASEGT. The junction had 7 bases not matched to a gene; V was cut back by 2 bases and J by 1 base. The CDR3 is 17 amino acids. The CDR3 DNA follows: TGTGCCAGCAGTGAAAGATTAGCGGGGCAATCCTACAATGAGCAGTTCTTC. Protein product: CASSERLAGQSYNEQFF.

This clone was counted once. This chain uses TRBV28 with TRBJ1-4; D ambiguous. CDR1 is MDHEN and CDR2 is SYDVKM in the germline V gene. The V end was cut by 4 bases, the J end by 0 bases, with 9 bases between. The CDR3 contains 15 residues. Here the CDR3 reads CASSSSPTTNEKLFF. For the CDR3, the DNA is TGTGCCAGCAGTTCCTCCCCAACAACTAATGAAAAACTGTTTTTT.

Regarding this clone: Relative to the germline gene, one junction end is altered; a read error may explain this. The chain recombines TRBV6-1 with TRBJ1-3; D perhaps matches TRBD1 (6 bases). The CDR3 contains 15 residues. Germline V lookup: CDR1 MNHNS, CDR2 SASEGT. Written as DNA, the CDR3 is TGTGCCAGCAGGGAAGTACAGGGCTCTGGAAACACCATATATTTT. Translation gives CASREVQGSGNTIYF.

This clone was detected once. The chain links TRBV5-8 to TRBJ1-2, with 8 nucleotides matching TRBD1. V was pared by 4 bases and J by 7 bases, with 21 bases of the junction left unmatched. CDR1 SGHTS and CDR2 YDEGEE come from the germline V gene. There are 18 residues in the CDR3. As DNA, the CDR3 is TGTGCCAGCAGCCCGACGCGGGCGACGGGACAGGAAATAGGTGGCTACACCTTC. Protein product: CASSPTRATGQEIGGYTF.

This chain connects TRBV6-5 to TRBJ1-2; weak D call: TRBD1 (5 bases). The CDR3 is 15 residues long. V was cut by 6 bases and J by 3 bases, with 17 bases left in between. Germline assignment: CDR1 MNHEY and CDR2 SVGAGI. CDR3 in amino acids: CASRDRDSGYYGYTF. The CDR3 DNA reads TGTGCCAGCAGAGACCGGGACTCGGGATACTATGGCTACACCTTC.

The gene calls are TRBV28 and TRBJ1-5, with D unclear. Looked up from germline, CDR1 is MDHEN and CDR2 is SYDVKM. Trimming removed 2 bases from V and 3 bases from J, with 8 bases in between. This CDR3 comprises 14 residues. This CDR3 is CASSLLAYNQPQHF. The CDR3 DNA reads as TGTGCCAGCAGTTTACTTGCATACAATCAGCCCCAGCATTTT.

This chain connects TRBV5-1 to TRBJ2-5; 8 bases are shared with TRBD1. Germline V CDR1 and CDR2: SGHRS, YFSETQ. This CDR3 spans 13 amino acids. Losses at the gene ends were 4 bases for V and 4 bases for J; bases not matched to a gene: 3. CDR3: CASSPQGGETQYF. The CDR3 DNA follows: TGCGCCAGCAGCCCACAGGGGGGAGAGACCCAGTACTTC.

V gene TRBV19 combines with J gene TRBJ1-1; perhaps TRBD1 as D (6 bases). From germline, CDR1 is LNHDA and CDR2 SQIVND (reference sequence). The CDR3 is 15 amino acids. V gave up 4 bases and J gave up 2 bases, with 14 bases separating them. As DNA, the CDR3 is TGTGCCAGTAGTACTGTCAGGGGCCTTAACACTGAAGCTTTCTTT. This encodes CASSTVRGLNTEAFF.

The chain is built from TRBV6-5 and TRBJ1-1; 7 bases line up with TRBD1. This CDR3 has 16 amino acids. V was clipped by 0 bases and J by 3 bases; unmatched bases: 7. Germline CDR1 is MNHEY and CDR2 is SVGAGI. The CDR3 reads CASSYSVQGSDTEAFF. For the CDR3, the DNA is TGTGCCAGCAGTTACTCCGTACAGGGGTCGGACACTGAAGCTTTCTTT.

The rearrangement joins TRBV7-8 to TRBJ2-6; D gene unclear. Germline assignment: CDR1 SGHVS and CDR2 FQNEAQ. V shed 3 bases and J shed 4 bases, with 13 bases lying between them. The CDR3 has 16 residues. The CDR3 nucleotides read TGTGCCAGCAGCTTCAATTGGCGCTCCGGGGCCAACGTCCTGACTTTC. Amino acids: CASSFNWRSGANVLTF.

J is TRBJ2-7 and V is TRBV9; a possible D gene is TRBD1 (6 bases). Trimming left V 3 bases short and J 3 bases short, with 10 bases between. In germline, CDR1 is SGDLS, CDR2 YYNGEE. This CDR3 has 13 amino acids. DNA of the CDR3: TGTGCCAGCAGCGAACAGGGCTACTACGAGCAGTACTTC. Translation gives CASSEQGYYEQYF.

The chain links TRBV19 to TRBJ2-7; TRBD1 agrees at 10 bases. The CDR3 spans 14 residues. Germline-derived CDR1 and CDR2 are LNHDA and SQIVND (reference sequence). V gave up 3 bases and J gave up 6 bases; unmatched junction bases: 5. CDR3 in amino acids: CASSMGQGTTEQYF. Written as DNA, the CDR3 is TGTGCCAGTAGTATGGGACAGGGGACAACCGAGCAGTACTTC.

V gene TRBV7-2 combines with J gene TRBJ1-2; 9 bases are a match to TRBD1. Per the germline V gene, CDR1 is SGHTA and CDR2 is FQGNSA. Trimming cost V 5 bases and J 7 bases; bases outside gene matches: 17. The CDR3 contains 17 residues. The DNA for the CDR3 is TGTGCCAGCAGCCTCACATTACCGGGACAGGGTTGGGCTGGCTACACCTTC. It codes for CASSLTLPGQGWAGYTF.

V is TRBV7-9 and J is TRBJ2-2, with 7 bases identical to TRBD2. The CDR3 covers 19 residues. J lost 0 bases, V lost 5 bases, and 15 bases had no gene match. CDR1 and CDR2 from the germline V gene are SEHNR and FQNEAQ (reference sequence). The CDR3 sequence: CASSQLRGARGTNTGELFF. DNA of the CDR3: TGTGCCAGCAGCCAATTGCGGGGAGCGCGGGGGACGAACACCGGGGAGCTGTTTTTT.